This T cell receptor (beta chain) was profiled in a study of cytomegalovirus exposure and HLA in healthy donors. The trim removed 4 bases at V and 4 bases at J, leaving 3 bases unmatched. Germline lookup yields CDR1 SGHAT and CDR2 FQNNGV. There are 14 residues in the CDR3. Primers included in the PCR were 60 Vbeta and 13 Jbeta primers. Repertoires were generated with immunoSEQ multiplex PCR, while TCRdb's copy carries only in-frame clones and drops some. The table has some 150,000 clones, 65% to 85% seen once; the top ten hold 6% to 8.5%. The V call is TRBV11-2, the J call TRBJ1-1; 10 positions agree with TRBD1. This receptor was identified in a man between 25 and 39 years old in good health and CMV-seronegative. The sample taken for sequencing was PBMCs. CDR3 sequence: CASSWDRGGTEAFF. As DNA, the CDR3 is TGTGCCAGCAGCTGGGACAGGGGAGGCACTGAAGCTTTCTTT. Full variable domain (rest looked up from reference TRBV11-2 and TRBJ1-1): EAGVAQSPRYKIIEKRQSVAFWCNPISGHATLYWYQQILGQGPKLLIQFQNNGVVDDSQLPKDRFSAERLKGVDSTLKIQPAKLEDSAVYLCASSWDRGGTEAFFGQGTRLTVV.